The 28 T cell receptor beta chains below come from one sample, sequenced in a study of CD8+CD57+ T cells in acquired aplastic anemia. Those patients picked for sequencing had displayed CD8+CD57+ cell expansion on flow cytometry. TCR beta VDJ and CDR3 profiles were obtained from a genomic DNA template. TCRdb processed the reads anew with MiXCR; each CDR3 protein has one entry. Of hundreds of thousands of distinct CDR3 sequences listed, approximately 79% are singletons. Sequencing input: sorted CD4+, CD8+, or CD8+CD57+ T cells (not recorded which) from PBMCs. These receptors originate from a human donor with aplastic anemia.

The gene calls are TRBV20-1 and TRBJ2-7; unclear D gene. Trimming cost V 3 bases and J 3 bases, with 15 bases left between them. Germline values: CDR1 DFQATT, CDR2 SNEGSKA (reference sequence). There are 14 residues in the CDR3. CDR3 sequence (DNA): TGCAGTGCTAGGAGTTGGGGAAGGGACTACGAGCAGTACTTC. Its translation is CSARSWGRDYEQYF.

The sample holds one count of this clonotype. The chain joins TRBV19 to TRBJ1-3, with TRBD1 as a possible D gene (5 bases). V lost 6 bases to trimming and J lost 5 bases, with 14 bases between them. This CDR3 comprises 14 residues. Germline CDR1 is LNHDA and CDR2 is SQIVND (reference sequence). This CDR3 is CASRNRDGRNTIYF. As DNA, the CDR3 is TGTGCCAGTAGGAACCGGGACGGACGAAACACCATATATTTT.

The table lists this clonotype with many counts. The genes are TRBV27 and TRBJ1-2; D is perhaps TRBD1 (5 bases). V was shortened by 4 bases and J by 9 bases, with 15 bases between the two germline ends. The CDR3 has 13 amino acids. In germline, CDR1 is MNHEY, CDR2 SMNVEV (reference sequence). The CDR3 DNA sequence: TGTGCCAGCAGTTCGGGACGGACTTTCAGCTACACCTTC. Protein sequence: CASSSGRTFSYTF.

Comment on this clonotype: The CDR3 does not close with the conserved phenylalanine or tryptophan, likely indicating a read error. No DNA is shown, since the ends of the CDR3 on it are uncertain; the CDR3 is the one TCRdb lists. The V gene is TRBV7-9, the J gene TRBJ2-7; the D call TRBD1 from the table was never checked on the DNA. The CDR3 extends over 13 residues, inclusive of both ends. Germline V gene data show CDR1 as SEHNR and CDR2 as FQNEAQ (reference sequence). This CDR3 reads CASSLERNGGNDL.

With respect to this clonotype: Because the CDR3 is missing its conserved closing phenylalanine or tryptophan, this is likely a read error. It is unclear where the CDR3 begins or ends on the DNA, so no DNA is shown, and the CDR3 is as TCRdb lists it. The rearrangement links TRBV9 to TRBJ2-5; the table names TRBD1, a call not compared with the DNA. Germline V gene data show CDR1 as SGDLS and CDR2 as YYNGEE. A total of 14 residues make up the CDR3, ends included. The CDR3 sequence: CASSVGRQSTDTQY.

In the case of this clonotype: Given the absence of the conserved phenylalanine or tryptophan at the CDR3 end, a read error is likely. The limits of the CDR3 on the DNA are not certain, so only TCRdb's listed CDR3 is given. The J gene is TRBJ1-2, the V gene TRBV9. Germline V gives CDR1 SGDLS, CDR2 YYNGEE. Termini included, the CDR3 measures 13 amino acids. CDR3 region: CASSVGLETGYTV.

J is TRBJ2-7 and V is TRBV7-9; 9 bases are a match to TRBD1. There are 15 residues in the CDR3. With V trimmed by 1 base and J by 2 bases, 3 bases remained unmatched. Germline CDR1 is SEHNR and CDR2 is FQNEAQ (reference sequence). The CDR3 sequence: CASSLEGTGPYEQYF. CDR3 sequence (DNA): TGTGCCAGCAGCTTAGAAGGGACAGGGCCCTACGAGCAGTACTTC. The full variable domain, in which reference TRBV7-9 and TRBJ2-7 provide the parts outside the CDR3, is DTGVSQNPRHKITKRGQNVTFRCDPISEHNRLYWYRQTLGQGPEFLTYFQNEAQLEKSRLLSDRFSAERPKGSFSTLEIQRTEQGDSAMYLCASSLEGTGPYEQYFGPGTRLTVT.

The V call is TRBV13, the J call TRBJ2-7; 7 bases map to TRBD2. The length of the CDR3 is 15 residues. Germline V gives CDR1 PRHDT, CDR2 FYEKMQ (reference sequence). V lost 4 bases to trimming and J lost 2 bases; unmatched junction nucleotides: 8. The DNA for the CDR3 is TGTGCCAGCAGCTCAGAGGGCGGGGGAGCCTACGAGCAGTACTTC. It yields the protein CASSSEGGGAYEQYF.

A word on this clonotype: The CDR3 end shows no conserved phenylalanine or tryptophan, and so a read error is likely. The chain is built from TRBV7-8 and TRBJ2-7, with D possibly being TRBD2 (6 bases). The V gene's germline CDR1 is SGHVS and CDR2 FQNEAQ. The CDR3 covers 14 residues. The V end lost 6 bases, the J end lost 9 bases, and 21 bases lay between the germline ends. The CDR3 region is CASSYVGGNYAQYL. DNA of the CDR3: TGTGCCAGCAGTTACGTGGGGGGTAACTATGCGCAGTACTTA.

V gene TRBV10-3 combines with J gene TRBJ2-7; D unclear. In germline, CDR1 is ENHRY, CDR2 SYGVKD. The CDR3 length is 14 residues. Trimming left V 3 bases short and J 3 bases short, with 12 bases between. In DNA form, the CDR3 reads TGTGCCATCAGTGACCTGGAAGGGCGCTACGAGCAGTACTTC. It codes for CAISDLEGRYEQYF.

As for this clonotype: One end of the junction varies from germline; a read error may be responsible. The V gene is TRBV7-9, the J gene TRBJ2-5, with 9 bases matching TRBD2. Germline CDR1 reads SEHNR; CDR2 reads FQNEAQ (reference sequence). The CDR3 spans 15 residues. CDR3 amino acids: CASSHRTSARANDYF. CDR3 nucleotide sequence: TGCGCCAGCAGCCACCGGACTAGCGCTAGGGCGAACGACTACTTC.

Worth noting for this clonotype: The junction departs from germline at one end; a sequencing error may be responsible. The chain employs TRBV5-1 and TRBJ2-3; D uncertain. The V gene's germline CDR1 is SGHRS and CDR2 YFSETQ. The CDR3 loop spans 14 amino acids. In DNA form, the CDR3 reads TGTGCCAGCAGCTTAGCCGGATACGCCCATACGCAGTATTTT. Protein sequence: CASSLAGYAHTQYF.

The chain has TRBV2 and TRBJ2-2; tentative D call: TRBD2 (6 bases). Germline V CDR1 and CDR2: SNHLY, FYNNEI. This CDR3 has 15 amino acids. V shed 6 bases and J shed 17 bases, with 28 bases lying between them. This CDR3 is CASRYGSTDTQYFFF. Written as DNA, the CDR3 is TGTGCCAGCAGGTACGGGAGCACAGATACGCAGTATTTTTTTTTT.

The rearrangement links TRBV7-8 to TRBJ2-1; D possibly corresponds to TRBD1 (5 bases). Trimming stripped 6 bases from V and 3 bases from J, with 15 bases between. Germline CDR1 is SGHVS and CDR2 is FQNEAQ. The CDR3 covers 15 residues. DNA for the CDR3: TGTGCCAGCAGTTTCGCGCAGGGTAACTACAATGAGCAGTTCTTC. Protein sequence: CASSFAQGNYNEQFF. Together with reference TRBV7-8 and TRBJ2-1, the CDR3 gives the full variable domain: GAGVSQSPRYKVAKRGQDVALRCDPISGHVSLFWYQQALGQGPEFLTYFQNEAQLDKSGLPSDRFFAERPEGSVSTLKIQRTQQEDSAVYLCASSFAQGNYNEQFFGPGTRLTVL.

This clonotype is a singleton in its sample. The chain recombines TRBV7-3 with TRBJ2-3, with 9 bases lining up with TRBD2. Germline CDR1 and CDR2: SGHTA and FQGTGA. The junction had 12 bases not matched to a gene; V was cut back by 4 bases and J by 13 bases. This CDR3 spans 14 amino acids. The CDR3 sequence: CASSCQRSGGTEYF. The CDR3 region has the DNA TGTGCCAGCAGCTGTCAAAGAAGCGGGGGGACGGAGTATTTT.

This clonotype was counted many times. This chain uses TRBV4-3 with TRBJ1-5, with 9 bases that match TRBD1. The J segment lost 7 bases and the V segment lost 1 base, leaving 5 bases of the junction unmatched. The CDR3 spans 15 residues. Germline CDR1 LGHNA, CDR2 YSLEER. The CDR3 sequence is CASSQGTGAGQPQHF. DNA for the CDR3: TGCGCCAGCAGCCAAGGGACAGGGGCAGGACAGCCCCAGCATTTT.

About this clonotype itself: The conserved closing phenylalanine or tryptophan is absent in this CDR3, likely reflecting a read error. No DNA is shown, since the ends of the CDR3 on it are uncertain; the CDR3 is the one TCRdb lists. The chain combines TRBV2 with TRBJ2-6; the D segment call TRBD1 is taken from the table without a DNA check. The germline V gene has CDR1 SNHLY and CDR2 FYNNEI. The CDR3 totals 15 residues, both ends included. The CDR3: CASGDEGAGTQDFAP.

Remarks on this clonotype: A junction boundary mismatches the germline segment, possibly from a read error. The genes are TRBV19 and TRBJ2-3; D remains unclear. Looked up from germline, CDR1 is LNHDA and CDR2 is SQIVND (reference sequence). The CDR3 is 14 residues long. The CDR3 nucleotides are TGTGCCAGTAGTTTAGCTAGAGGTGCCTACAATCAGCAGTTT. It codes for CASSLARGAYNQQF. Filled out from reference TRBV19 and TRBJ2-3, the complete variable domain reads DGGITQSPKYLFRKEGQNVTLSCEQNLNHDAMYWYRQDPGQGLRLIYYSQIVNDFQKGDIAEGYSVSREKKESFPLTVTSAQKNPTAFYLCASSLARGAYNQQFGPGTRLTVL.

The CDR3 region has the DNA TGCAGTGCCAGTAGTTGGGGACGCAAGAATTTCTTT. Amino acid sequence: CSASSWGRKNFF. The chain has TRBV20-1 and TRBJ1-1; tentative D call: TRBD1 (5 bases). CDR3 length: 12 residues. Germline CDR1 and CDR2: DFQATT and SNEGSKA (reference sequence). Trimming pared 6 bases from V and 13 bases from J, leaving 21 bases between.

CDR3 DNA sequence: TGCGCCAGCAGCAACACTAGGGACGGGCTCGTATATGGCTACACCTTC. This encodes CASSNTRDGLVYGYTF. The V and J genes are TRBV5-1 and TRBJ1-2, with a weak D call TRBD1 (5 bases). CDR1 and CDR2 (germline): SGHRS, YFSETQ. V was cut by 4 bases and J by 5 bases, with 21 bases left in between. The CDR3 spans 16 residues.

In its sample, this clonotype was seen a few times. This rearrangement joins TRBV7-2 to TRBJ2-3; D is possibly TRBD1 (5 bases). With 5 bases removed from V and 14 bases from J, the gap between germline ends came to 26 bases. This CDR3 has 15 residues. Germline V lookup: CDR1 SGHTA, CDR2 FQGNSA. DNA of the CDR3: TGTGCCAGCAGCCATCCCTATAGCCACACTCAGGGAATGTATTTT. Translated, it gives CASSHPYSHTQGMYF.

To note about this clonotype: The conserved final phenylalanine or tryptophan is absent from the CDR3, which likely points to a read error. The limits of the CDR3 on the DNA are not certain, so only TCRdb's listed CDR3 is given. The chain carries TRBV7-2 and TRBJ2-3; the table calls TRBD1, which could not be checked here. Germline V gene data show CDR1 as SGHTA and CDR2 as FQGNSA. The CDR3 has 13 amino acids, counting both end residues. The CDR3 protein is CASGDGATDTEYL.

The chain recombines TRBV15 with TRBJ1-1; D might be TRBD1 (6 bases). This CDR3 is built from 16 residues. The V and J ends lost 3 bases and 1 base respectively, with 15 bases between them. The germline gives CDR1 LNHNV, CDR2 YYDKDF (reference sequence). CDR3 sequence: CATSSGVGGANTEAFF. The CDR3, as DNA: TGTGCCACCAGCAGTGGGGTGGGGGGGGCGAACACTGAAGCTTTCTTT.

The chain links TRBV9 to TRBJ1-1; D ambiguous. Germline assignment: CDR1 SGDLS and CDR2 YYNGEE. CDR3 length: 16 residues. Trimming shortened V by 7 bases and J by 8 bases, and 27 bases separated the two germline ends. In DNA form, the CDR3 reads TGTGCCAGCGGAGGAGCTGGGAACATTCACTACTTCGAAGCTTTCTTT. Translation gives CASGGAGNIHYFEAFF.

The chain combines TRBV7-6 with TRBJ1-1; 7 bases are shared with TRBD1. The CDR3 runs to 15 residues. Germline V gene data show CDR1 as SGHVS and CDR2 as FNYEAQ. The trim removed 5 bases at V and 4 bases at J, leaving 10 bases unmatched. The CDR3 region is CASSQETGRFTEAFF. The CDR3 nucleotides are TGTGCCAGCAGCCAGGAGACAGGGAGGTTCACTGAAGCTTTCTTT.

Comments on this clonotype: The junction departs from germline at one end; a sequencing error may be responsible. The V call is TRBV7-3, the J call TRBJ1-1; no reliable D call. The CDR3 length is 15 residues. Germline values: CDR1 SGHTA, CDR2 FQGTGA. In nucleotides, the CDR3 is TGTGCTAGCAGCTTATCCCTGACAAGGGAGCCTGAAGCCTTCTTT. As protein: CASSLSLTREPEAFF.

With regard to this clonotype: At one boundary the junction diverges from the germline segment, which might be a read error. The chain is built from TRBV7-2 and TRBJ1-6, with D perhaps TRBD1 (5 bases). This CDR3 has 13 residues. CDR1 is SGHTA, CDR2 FQGNSA, per germline. CDR3 DNA sequence: TGTGCCAGCAGCTTTGATCGAGACAGTCCAGCCCACTTC. Its protein is CASSFDRDSPAHF.

The gene calls are TRBV24-1 and TRBJ2-3; D ambiguous. V was pared by 0 bases and J by 1 base, with 10 bases between. Germline-derived CDR1 and CDR2 are KGHDR and SFDVKD. The CDR3 runs to 16 residues. CDR3 sequence reads: CATSDLAAVGTDTQYF. The CDR3 nucleotides read TGTGCCACCAGTGATTTGGCGGCCGTTGGCACAGATACGCAGTATTTT.